Listed below are T cell receptor beta chains from one sample, sequenced in a study of OX40 agonist ivuxolimab in advanced cancers. The table came from immunoSEQ multiplex PCR; TCRdb's copy has only in-frame clones and leaves some out. The sample includes 40,000 to 60,000 clones, around 82% seen only once; the top ten take roughly 3%. The material was CD4+ or CD8+ T cells sorted from blood, obtained in a trial of the OX40 agonist ivuxolimab. These receptors all stem from an adult with an advanced solid tumor such as melanoma, head and neck, liver or kidney cancer. Each CDR3 is given with its conserved first and last residue. Fields, in order: D gene, V gene, clone size, J gene, CDR3 DNA, CDR3 protein. D genes are given only for firm matches. Part of the rows lack a size; the others show once, few, many or a class for expanded clones.

d_gene: .; v_gene: TRBV2; abundance: .; j_gene: TRBJ2-7; CDR3nt: TGTGCCAGCAGTGAGGACACCGCACCCTACGAGCAGTACTTC; CDR3aa: CASSEDTAPYEQYF
d_gene: TRBD1; v_gene: TRBV15; abundance: .; j_gene: TRBJ1-3; CDR3nt: TGTGCCACCAGCAGAGGGTACCCGACAGGGGACTCTGGAAACACCATATATTTT; CDR3aa: CATSRGYPTGDSGNTIYF
d_gene: TRBD1; v_gene: TRBV19; abundance: few; j_gene: TRBJ2-7; CDR3nt: TGTGCCAGTAGAAAGGGGGCTGGGTTCGAGCAGTACTTC; CDR3aa: CASRKGAGFEQYF
d_gene: .; v_gene: TRBV19; abundance: once; j_gene: TRBJ1-1; CDR3nt: TGTGCCAGTAACACACCGGGACACACTGAAGCTTTCTTT; CDR3aa: CASNTPGHTEAFF
d_gene: TRBD1; v_gene: TRBV2; abundance: .; j_gene: TRBJ2-6; CDR3nt: TGTGCCAGCAGTGAAGTGACAGGGGGCTCTGGGGCCAACGTCCTGACTTTC; CDR3aa: CASSEVTGGSGANVLTF
d_gene: .; v_gene: TRBV19; abundance: .; j_gene: TRBJ2-2; CDR3nt: TGTGCCAGTAGTATGGTGGGGCTGAACACCGGGGAGCTGTTTTTT; CDR3aa: CASSMVGLNTGELFF
d_gene: TRBD1; v_gene: TRBV11-2; abundance: .; j_gene: TRBJ1-2; CDR3nt: TGTGCCAGCAGCGGCCCCGGGACAGTCTATGGCTACACCTTC; CDR3aa: CASSGPGTVYGYTF
d_gene: .; v_gene: TRBV7-9; abundance: .; j_gene: TRBJ1-1; CDR3nt: TGTGCCAGCAGCTTCAGACCGAACACTGAAGCTTTCTTT; CDR3aa: CASSFRPNTEAFF
d_gene: TRBD1; v_gene: TRBV11-2; abundance: .; j_gene: TRBJ2-7; CDR3nt: TGTGCCAGCAGCTTGGGGGACAGGGTATCCGAGCAGTACTTC; CDR3aa: CASSLGDRVSEQYF
d_gene: .; v_gene: TRBV5-1; abundance: .; j_gene: TRBJ2-5; CDR3nt: TGCGCCAGCAGCACAACAGGCCCGCAAGAGACCCAGTACTTC; CDR3aa: CASSTTGPQETQYF
d_gene: .; v_gene: TRBV11-3; abundance: .; j_gene: TRBJ2-1; CDR3nt: TGTGCCAGCAGCCCCCGGTCCTACAATGAGCAGTTCTTC; CDR3aa: CASSPRSYNEQFF
d_gene: .; v_gene: TRBV21-1; abundance: few; j_gene: TRBJ2-3; CDR3nt: TGTGCCAGCAGCAAGGGACTAGCGGGGGGGCTCGGAGATACGCAGTATTTT; CDR3aa: CASSKGLAGGLGDTQYF
d_gene: .; v_gene: TRBV10-3; abundance: .; j_gene: TRBJ2-3; CDR3nt: TGTGCCATCAGTTCGGACACCTCAGATACGCAGTATTTT; CDR3aa: CAISSDTSDTQYF